This entry lists 16 T cell receptor beta chains sequenced from one sample in a study of blood T cell repertoires in COVID-19. Measured with immunoSEQ multiplex PCR; TCRdb has only the in-frame clones, and not every one. Of about 66,000 clones in the sample, around 77% were seen once. Sample: peripheral blood. The origin of the receptors is a human donor in a cohort sampled during active COVID-19.

The chain has TRBV28 and TRBJ2-7; TRBD1 matches at 8 bases. This CDR3 spans 16 amino acids. The V gene end was trimmed by 5 bases and the J gene end by 5 bases; junction bases not matched to a gene: 14. Germline V gene data show CDR1 as MDHEN and CDR2 as SYDVKM. The CDR3 is CASSPLRSDRGHEQYF. In DNA form, the CDR3 reads TGTGCCAGCAGTCCACTGCGTTCAGACAGGGGCCACGAGCAGTACTTC.

This chain links TRBV28 with TRBJ2-5; 8 bases agree with TRBD1. The J segment lost 4 bases and the V segment lost 5 bases, leaving 6 bases of the junction unmatched. Per the germline V gene, CDR1 is MDHEN and CDR2 is SYDVKM. The CDR3 contains 14 residues. CDR3 amino acids: CASSTTQGAETQYF. In DNA form, the CDR3 reads TGTGCCAGCAGTACTACGCAGGGGGCAGAGACCCAGTACTTC.

V and J are TRBV7-2 and TRBJ2-1, with TRBD2 matching 8 bases. From germline, CDR1 is SGHTA and CDR2 FQGNSA. Losses at the gene ends were 2 bases for V and 3 bases for J; bases not matched to a gene: 3. This CDR3 contains 15 residues. The CDR3 loop reads CASSLSSGLYNEQFF. CDR3 bases: TGTGCCAGCAGCTTATCTAGCGGGCTCTACAATGAGCAGTTCTTC.

The V call is TRBV9, the J call TRBJ2-5, with a tentative D call TRBD2 (7 bases). Looked up from germline, CDR1 is SGDLS and CDR2 is YYNGEE. V lost 4 bases and J 5 bases, leaving 18 bases between the germline ends. CDR3 length: 15 amino acids. Here the CDR3 reads CASSKEGGRGETQYF. In DNA, the CDR3 is TGTGCCAGCAGCAAAGAGGGGGGGCGCGGGGAGACCCAGTACTTC.

J is TRBJ2-7 and V is TRBV28; D perhaps matches TRBD1 (6 bases). Looked up from germline, CDR1 is MDHEN and CDR2 is SYDVKM. The CDR3 has 14 amino acids. Trimming stripped 7 bases from V and 3 bases from J, with 16 bases between. The CDR3 protein is CASTPQGSGYEQYF. In DNA form, the CDR3 reads TGTGCCAGCACCCCACAGGGATCGGGCTACGAGCAGTACTTC.

V gene TRBV5-5 combines with J gene TRBJ2-7; 9 bases align to TRBD2. This CDR3 comprises 17 residues. Germline V lookup: CDR1 SGHKS, CDR2 YYEKEE (reference sequence). V trimming: 3 bases; J trimming: 0 bases; junction bases outside the gene matches: 10. The CDR3 reads CASSSTPLSGGSYEQYF. CDR3 DNA sequence: TGTGCCAGCAGCTCGACCCCACTTAGCGGGGGCTCCTACGAGCAGTACTTC. The full variable domain, completed using reference TRBV5-5 and TRBJ2-7, is DAGVTQSPTHLIKTRGQQVTLRCSPISGHKSVSWYQQVLGQGPQFIFQYYEKEERGRGNFPDRFSARQFPNYSSELNVNALLLGDSALYLCASSSTPLSGGSYEQYFGPGTRLTVT.

The table lists this clone with a few counts. The sample holds other DNA sequences that translate to the same CDR3. CDR3 DNA: TGCGCCAGCAGCTTGGAAGGGACTAGATACGAGCAGTACTTC. Translation: CASSLEGTRYEQYF. The chain links TRBV5-1 to TRBJ2-7, with 8 bases fitting TRBD2. This CDR3 region has 14 residues. V was clipped by 0 bases and J by 4 bases; unmatched bases: 3. Germline V gives CDR1 SGHRS, CDR2 YFSETQ.

The chain is built from TRBV7-9 and TRBJ1-6; D remains unclear. V lost 5 bases and J lost 4, with 9 bases in between. The germline V gene has CDR1 SEHNR and CDR2 FQNEAQ (reference sequence). The length of the CDR3 is 14 residues. This chain's CDR3 is CASSQEQYNSPLHF. CDR3 DNA: TGTGCCAGCAGCCAAGAGCAATATAATTCACCCCTCCACTTT.

The rearrangement joins TRBV11-3 to TRBJ2-7; D call uncertain. The CDR3 sequence is 13 residues long. Germline-derived CDR1 and CDR2 are SGHNT and YENEEA. V was pared by 0 bases and J by 5 bases, with 8 bases between. CDR3 DNA: TGTGCCAGCAGCTTAGAAGCTGGGCACGAGCAGTACTTC. Its protein product is CASSLEAGHEQYF. Supplemented by reference TRBV11-3 and TRBJ2-7, the full variable domain reads EAGVVQSPRYKIIEKKQPVAFWCNPISGHNTLYWYLQNLGQGPELLIRYENEEAVDDSQLPKDRFSAERLKGVDSTLKIQPAELGDSAVYLCASSLEAGHEQYFGPGTRLTVT.

This rearrangement joins TRBV21-1 to TRBJ1-4; the DNA was not used to check the table's D call, TRBD1. TRBV21-1 counts as a pseudogene. This CDR3 region has 18 residues. The CDR3: CASSDHIQRGTYLEKLFF. The CDR3 DNA sequence: TGTGCCAGCAGCGATCACATTCAAAGGGGGACATATTTGGAAAAACTGTTTTTT.

The chain recombines TRBV9 with TRBJ1-1, with 9 positions matching TRBD1. With V trimmed by 0 bases and J by 4 bases, 4 bases remained unmatched. The CDR3 covers 15 residues. From germline, CDR1 is SGDLS and CDR2 YYNGEE. CDR3 DNA sequence: TGTGCCAGCAGCGTAGAGACAGGGGGAGGCACTGAAGCTTTCTTT. Residues: CASSVETGGGTEAFF.

This chain uses TRBV6-2 or TRBV6-3 with TRBJ2-1, with 8 bases fitting TRBD1. The V gene's germline CDR1 is MNHEY and CDR2 SVGEGT. CDR3 size: 17 residues. With 3 bases clipped from V and 0 bases from J, the junction kept 7 bases outside the gene matches. CDR3: CASSYNPGTGSYNEQFF. The DNA of the CDR3 is TGTGCCAGCAGTTATAATCCAGGGACAGGCTCCTACAATGAGCAGTTCTTC.

This rearrangement joins TRBV27 to TRBJ2-3; 7 nucleotides agree with TRBD1. CDR3 size: 16 residues. The V segment lost 0 bases and the J segment 1 base; nucleotides outside the gene matches: 4. Germline CDR1 is MNHEY and CDR2 is SMNVEV (reference sequence). CDR3 coding DNA: TGTGCCAGCAGTTTATCAGGGACAGCCCGCACAGATACGCAGTATTTT. It codes for CASSLSGTARTDTQYF.

The CDR3 here is CASSLTASGANVLTF. In DNA form, the CDR3 reads TGTGCCAGCAGTCTCACAGCCTCTGGGGCCAACGTCCTGACTTTC. V and J are TRBV27 and TRBJ2-6; D not certain. The CDR3 runs to 15 residues. V lost 5 bases and J lost 0, with 8 bases in between. Germline CDR1 and CDR2: MNHEY and SMNVEV (reference sequence).

Only one count was recorded for this clone. V usage is TRBV14 and J usage is TRBJ1-2; 8 bases are a match to TRBD1. The CDR3 is 15 amino acids. Germline-derived CDR1 and CDR2 are SGHDN and FVKESK. After removal of 0 bases from V and 5 bases from J, the junction contained 5 bases not matched to a gene. In nucleotides, the CDR3 is TGTGCCAGCAGCCAAGATGTACGGACAGGGTATGGCTACACCTTC. The encoded protein is CASSQDVRTGYGYTF.

The chain uses TRBV24-1 and TRBJ1-1, with TRBD1 as a possible D gene (5 bases). The CDR3 totals 12 residues. Trimming removed 1 base at V and 8 bases at J, with 7 bases between. CDR1 and CDR2 (germline): KGHDR, SFDVKD. The CDR3 bases are TGTGCCACCAGTGATTTTGGGGGGGAAGCTTTCTTT. Translated, it gives CATSDFGGEAFF.